The clone carrying this T cell receptor (beta chain) has just a few counts. Constant-segment-primed 5'RACE gave TCR alpha and TCR beta cDNA libraries with sample barcodes and UMIs. Each CDR3 protein gets one entry after TCRdb re-called the 5' RACE reads with MiXCR. The repertoire has 280,000 or so distinct CDR3 sequences, roughly 18% of them found once; the top ten carry approximately 22%. The sample originates from a study of T-cell memory formation after mild COVID-19. With 5 bases removed from V and 2 bases from J, the gap between germline ends came to 8 bases. The germline V gene has CDR1 MNHEY and CDR2 SVGAGI. This CDR3 comprises 13 residues.

This clonotype was obtained from a man younger than 35 who had mild COVID-19 (a few samples of this study predate the infection). Cell type and time point are not known. Sequenced input: PBMCs or a T cell subset sorted from them (not recorded which). The chain couples TRBV6-5 to TRBJ2-3, with no clear D. This CDR3 reads CASSLLVTDTQYF. The CDR3 DNA reads TGTGCCAGCAGTCTACTCGTCACAGATACGCAGTATTTT.